A selection of T cell receptor beta chains follows, all from one sample in a study of T cells after yellow fever vaccination. TCRdb passed the 5' RACE reads through MiXCR, listing each CDR3 protein once. The sample lists 100,000 to 150,000 distinct CDR3 sequences, roughly 15% occurring once. The sample consisted of CD8+ T cells sorted from PBMCs, taken 5 days after the yellow fever booster vaccination. Receptor source: a man between 18 and 35 years old who received the YFV17D yellow fever vaccine. The CDR3 runs from the conserved cysteine through the conserved F or W. D genes are given only for firm matches. The listing skips clone size in some rows; elsewhere it reads once, few, many or a size class.

J gene: TRBJ2-1; clone size: many; D gene: TRBD1; V gene: TRBV5-1; CDR3 DNA: TGCGCCAGCAGCTTCGGACAGGGGGAGGATGAGCAGTTCTTC; CDR3 protein: CASSFGQGEDEQFF
J gene: TRBJ1-5; clone size: few; D gene: -; V gene: TRBV11-1; CDR3 DNA: TGTGCCAGCAGCTTAGCCAGAACGTCACCCCAGCATTTT; CDR3 protein: CASSLARTSPQHF
J gene: TRBJ2-7; clone size: once; D gene: TRBD2; V gene: TRBV6-2/TRBV6-3; CDR3 DNA: TGTGCCAGCAGGGGACTAGCGGGGGGCCTCAACTCCTACGAGCAGTACTTC; CDR3 protein: CASRGLAGGLNSYEQYF
J gene: TRBJ1-1; clone size: -; D gene: -; V gene: TRBV4-1; CDR3 DNA: TGCGCCAGCAGCCAAAGAGAGAACACTGAAGCTTTCTTT; CDR3 protein: CASSQRENTEAFF
J gene: TRBJ1-2; clone size: many; D gene: -; V gene: TRBV6-5; CDR3 DNA: TGTGCCAGCAGTTCACTCCGGGACGTTTGCGGCTACACCTTC; CDR3 protein: CASSSLRDVCGYTF
J gene: TRBJ2-3; clone size: few; D gene: TRBD2; V gene: TRBV7-2; CDR3 DNA: TGTGCCAGCAGCTTGCCCGGGACTAGCGGGGGGGAAGGCACAGATACGCAGTATTTT; CDR3 protein: CASSLPGTSGGEGTDTQYF
J gene: TRBJ2-6; clone size: -; D gene: -; V gene: TRBV18; CDR3 DNA: TGTGCCAGCTCACCACGGGCGAGACAGGCCTCTGGGGCCAACGTCCTGACTTTC; CDR3 protein: CASSPRARQASGANVLTF
J gene: TRBJ1-1; clone size: few; D gene: TRBD1; V gene: TRBV12-3/TRBV12-4; CDR3 DNA: TGTGCCAGCAGTCACGAGGACAGGGGGCTCACTGAAGCTTTCTTT; CDR3 protein: CASSHEDRGLTEAFF
J gene: TRBJ2-6; clone size: few; D gene: -; V gene: TRBV29-1; CDR3 DNA: TGCAGCGTTGAGGACGAGGGATCTGGGGCCAACGTCCTGACTTTC; CDR3 protein: CSVEDEGSGANVLTF
J gene: TRBJ2-7; clone size: -; D gene: -; V gene: TRBV27; CDR3 DNA: TGTGCCAGCAGTTTACGCCCGGACGGCTACGAGCAGTACTTC; CDR3 protein: CASSLRPDGYEQYF
J gene: TRBJ2-5; clone size: -; D gene: -; V gene: TRBV6-2/TRBV6-3; CDR3 DNA: TGTGCCAGCAGTTACGGGGGGCCAGAGACCCAGTACTTC; CDR3 protein: CASSYGGPETQYF
J gene: TRBJ2-2; clone size: -; D gene: -; V gene: TRBV6-1; CDR3 DNA: TGTGCCAGCGGCCCCACGGGGCTTACCACCGGGGAGCTGTTTTTT; CDR3 protein: CASGPTGLTTGELFF
J gene: TRBJ1-4; clone size: few; D gene: TRBD1; V gene: TRBV20-1; CDR3 DNA: TGCAGTGCGACACGGGACAGAGAAGAAAAACTGTTTTTT; CDR3 protein: CSATRDREEKLFF
J gene: TRBJ2-1; clone size: few; D gene: -; V gene: TRBV20-1; CDR3 DNA: TGCAGTGCTAGAGATGGGGGAATCCCCCACAATGAGCAGTTCTTC; CDR3 protein: CSARDGGIPHNEQFF
J gene: TRBJ2-3; clone size: few; D gene: TRBD2; V gene: TRBV28; CDR3 DNA: TGTGCCAGCACTAGTTGGAGGACTAGCGGGGGAAGGGTCGGAGATACGCAGTATTTT; CDR3 protein: CASTSWRTSGGRVGDTQYF
J gene: TRBJ2-5; clone size: many; D gene: TRBD2; V gene: TRBV15; CDR3 DNA: TGTGCCACCAGCAGAGGCTTACTAGCGGGGGGGCCAGAAGAGACCCAGTACTTC; CDR3 protein: CATSRGLLAGGPEETQYF
J gene: TRBJ2-1; clone size: many; D gene: TRBD2; V gene: TRBV15; CDR3 DNA: TGTGCCACCCCCAAACCCGGGACTAGCGGCGGTGAGCAGTTCTTC; CDR3 protein: CATPKPGTSGGEQFF
J gene: TRBJ2-1; clone size: -; D gene: TRBD2; V gene: TRBV7-9; CDR3 DNA: TGTGCCAGCAGCCCGAGCGGGGGGCTATACAATGAGCAGTTCTTC; CDR3 protein: CASSPSGGLYNEQFF
J gene: TRBJ1-2; clone size: -; D gene: -; V gene: TRBV6-1; CDR3 DNA: TGTGCCATCGGATATGGCTACACCTTC; CDR3 protein: CAIGYGYTF
J gene: TRBJ2-2; clone size: -; D gene: -; V gene: TRBV11-2; CDR3 DNA: TGTGCCAGCAAACTCTCGGGGGTCACCGGGGAGCTGTTTTTT; CDR3 protein: CASKLSGVTGELFF
J gene: TRBJ2-1; clone size: many; D gene: -; V gene: TRBV27; CDR3 DNA: TGTGCCAGCAGTCCGACAGAATACAATGAGCAGTTCTTC; CDR3 protein: CASSPTEYNEQFF
J gene: TRBJ2-5; clone size: -; D gene: TRBD2; V gene: TRBV7-8; CDR3 DNA: TGTGCCAGCAGCCCCTCGTCAGCGGGGGGGCTTCGGGAGACCCAGTACTTC; CDR3 protein: CASSPSSAGGLRETQYF
J gene: TRBJ2-7; clone size: few; D gene: -; V gene: TRBV5-8; CDR3 DNA: TGTGCCAGCAGCCCCGCTCCACAGGGAGCCTACGAGCAGTACTTC; CDR3 protein: CASSPAPQGAYEQYF
J gene: TRBJ1-4; clone size: -; D gene: -; V gene: TRBV4-3; CDR3 DNA: TGCGCCAGCAGCCACTACAGGGCAACTAATGAAAAACTGTTTTTT; CDR3 protein: CASSHYRATNEKLFF
J gene: TRBJ2-4; clone size: -; D gene: -; V gene: TRBV20-1; CDR3 DNA: TGCAGTGCTAGGCTCGACACTGGGGATTGGCTCCGTGACATTCAGTACTTC; CDR3 protein: CSARLDTGDWLRDIQYF
J gene: TRBJ2-5; clone size: few; D gene: -; V gene: TRBV7-9; CDR3 DNA: TGTGCCAGCAGTTCCATATTACGGGAGCTAGGAGAGACCCAGTACTTC; CDR3 protein: CASSSILRELGETQYF
J gene: TRBJ1-1; clone size: few; D gene: -; V gene: TRBV29-1; CDR3 DNA: TGCAGCGCCCTCGGGGGGGGGAACACTGAAGCTTTCTTT; CDR3 protein: CSALGGGNTEAFF
J gene: TRBJ2-7; clone size: -; D gene: -; V gene: TRBV19; CDR3 DNA: TGTGCCAGTAGTCGGGGCAGAGAGCAGTACTTC; CDR3 protein: CASSRGREQYF
J gene: TRBJ2-1; clone size: -; D gene: -; V gene: TRBV6-5; CDR3 DNA: TGTGCCAGCGGAAATGGGGACACCTACAATGAGCAGTTCTTC; CDR3 protein: CASGNGDTYNEQFF
J gene: TRBJ2-7; clone size: -; D gene: -; V gene: TRBV29-1; CDR3 DNA: TGCAGCGCCGCCGACTACGAGCAGTACTTC; CDR3 protein: CSAADYEQYF
J gene: TRBJ2-5; clone size: few; D gene: -; V gene: TRBV28; CDR3 DNA: TGTGCCAGCAGTTTAAGGCAGGGGAAGTTGGAGACCCAGTACTTC; CDR3 protein: CASSLRQGKLETQYF
J gene: TRBJ2-5; clone size: few; D gene: -; V gene: TRBV6-1; CDR3 DNA: TGTGCCAGCAGTGAACGGGCCTGG; CDR3 protein: CASSERAW
J gene: TRBJ2-3; clone size: -; D gene: TRBD2; V gene: TRBV5-4; CDR3 DNA: TGTGCCAGCAGCTTGGAGGCGGGGGGTGGAACAGATACGCAGTATTTT; CDR3 protein: CASSLEAGGGTDTQYF
J gene: TRBJ2-6; clone size: -; D gene: -; V gene: TRBV4-1; CDR3 DNA: TGCGCCAGCAGCCAAACCTCGGCCGCTTCGCTTGTGGGGGCCAACGTCCTGACTTTC; CDR3 protein: CASSQTSAASLVGANVLTF
J gene: TRBJ1-1; clone size: -; D gene: TRBD1; V gene: TRBV15; CDR3 DNA: TGTGCCACCACCTACCGGGACAGTAACACTGAAGCTTTCTTT; CDR3 protein: CATTYRDSNTEAFF
J gene: TRBJ2-6; clone size: few; D gene: -; V gene: TRBV9; CDR3 DNA: TGTGCCAGCCTGGGGGCGACTCGACCTGGGGCCAACGTCCTGACTTTC; CDR3 protein: CASLGATRPGANVLTF
J gene: TRBJ1-1; clone size: -; D gene: -; V gene: TRBV7-2; CDR3 DNA: TGTGCCAGCAGCCGCCCACGGGGAGGGACTGAAGCTTTCTTT; CDR3 protein: CASSRPRGGTEAFF
J gene: TRBJ1-2; clone size: few; D gene: TRBD1; V gene: TRBV7-9; CDR3 DNA: TGTGCCAGCAGCTTAGCCGGGACAGACTATGGCTACACCTTC; CDR3 protein: CASSLAGTDYGYTF
J gene: TRBJ1-1; clone size: -; D gene: -; V gene: TRBV6-1; CDR3 DNA: TGTGCCAGCAGTTTGGACCAGAACACTGAAGCTTTCTTT; CDR3 protein: CASSLDQNTEAFF
J gene: TRBJ2-3; clone size: -; D gene: -; V gene: TRBV5-1; CDR3 DNA: TGCGCCAGCAGCTCAAGATATAGCACAGATACGCAGTATTTT; CDR3 protein: CASSSRYSTDTQYF
J gene: TRBJ2-3; clone size: -; D gene: -; V gene: TRBV20-1; CDR3 DNA: TGCAGTGCTGCGGGGTCTATCACAGATACGCAGTATTTT; CDR3 protein: CSAAGSITDTQYF
J gene: TRBJ2-3; clone size: -; D gene: -; V gene: TRBV4-1; CDR3 DNA: TGCGCCAGCAGCCCGGGGCAAACAGATACGCAGTATTTT; CDR3 protein: CASSPGQTDTQYF
J gene: TRBJ1-4; clone size: -; D gene: -; V gene: TRBV5-5; CDR3 DNA: TGTGCCAGCAGCTTGTCGGGTAGTGAAAAACTGTTTTTT; CDR3 protein: CASSLSGSEKLFF
J gene: TRBJ1-6; clone size: few; D gene: -; V gene: TRBV7-2; CDR3 DNA: TGTGCCAGCAGCTTATCGCCGTCGGGGTCACCCCTCCACTTT; CDR3 protein: CASSLSPSGSPLHF
J gene: TRBJ1-6; clone size: -; D gene: -; V gene: TRBV4-2; CDR3 DNA: TGTGCCAGCAGCCAAGAAAGGGGCCCAGCCCTCCACTTT; CDR3 protein: CASSQERGPALHF